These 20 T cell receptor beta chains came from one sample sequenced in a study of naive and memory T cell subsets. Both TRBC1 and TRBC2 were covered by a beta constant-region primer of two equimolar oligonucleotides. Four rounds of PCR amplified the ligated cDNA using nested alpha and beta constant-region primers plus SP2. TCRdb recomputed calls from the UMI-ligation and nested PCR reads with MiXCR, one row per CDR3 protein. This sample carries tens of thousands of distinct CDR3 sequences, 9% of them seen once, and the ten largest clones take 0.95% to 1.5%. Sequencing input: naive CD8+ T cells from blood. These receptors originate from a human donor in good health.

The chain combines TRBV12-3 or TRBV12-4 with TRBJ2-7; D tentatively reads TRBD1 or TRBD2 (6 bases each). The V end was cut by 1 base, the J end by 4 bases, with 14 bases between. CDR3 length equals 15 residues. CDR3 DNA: TGTGCCAGCAGTTTAGGAGGGGGGCTCACGTACGAGCAGTACTTC. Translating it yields CASSLGGGLTYEQYF.

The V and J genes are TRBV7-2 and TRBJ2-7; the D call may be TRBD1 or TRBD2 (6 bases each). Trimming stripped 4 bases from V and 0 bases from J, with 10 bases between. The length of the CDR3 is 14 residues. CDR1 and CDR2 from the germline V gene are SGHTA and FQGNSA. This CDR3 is CASSSGGRSYEQYF. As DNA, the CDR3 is TGTGCCAGCAGCTCTGGGGGGCGCTCCTACGAGCAGTACTTC. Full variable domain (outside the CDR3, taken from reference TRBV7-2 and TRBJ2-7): GAGVSQSPSNKVTEKGKDVELRCDPISGHTALYWYRQSLGQGLEFLIYFQGNSAPDKSGLPSDRFSAERTGGSVSTLTIQRTQQEDSAVYLCASSSGGRSYEQYFGPGTRLTVT.

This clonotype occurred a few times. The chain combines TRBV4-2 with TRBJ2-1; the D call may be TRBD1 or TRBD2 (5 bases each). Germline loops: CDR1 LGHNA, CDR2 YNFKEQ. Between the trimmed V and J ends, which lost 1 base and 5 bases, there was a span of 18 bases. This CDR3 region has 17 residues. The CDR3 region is CASSQGGAGGANNEQFF. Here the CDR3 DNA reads TGTGCCAGCAGCCAAGGAGGGGCGGGCGGAGCCAACAATGAGCAGTTCTTC.

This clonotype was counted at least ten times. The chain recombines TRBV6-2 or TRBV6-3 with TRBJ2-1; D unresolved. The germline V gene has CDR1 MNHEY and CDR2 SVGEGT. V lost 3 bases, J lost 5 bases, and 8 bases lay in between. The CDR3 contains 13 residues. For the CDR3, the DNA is TGTGCCAGCAGTTATTCTAGAAACAATGAGCAGTTCTTC. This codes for CASSYSRNNEQFF.

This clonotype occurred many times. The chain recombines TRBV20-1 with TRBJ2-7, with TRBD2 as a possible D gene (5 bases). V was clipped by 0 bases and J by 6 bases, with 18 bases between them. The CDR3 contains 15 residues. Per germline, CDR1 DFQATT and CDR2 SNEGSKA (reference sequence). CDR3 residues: CSARDHWRATSEQYF. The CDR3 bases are TGCAGTGCTAGAGATCATTGGCGGGCAACGAGCGAGCAGTACTTC.

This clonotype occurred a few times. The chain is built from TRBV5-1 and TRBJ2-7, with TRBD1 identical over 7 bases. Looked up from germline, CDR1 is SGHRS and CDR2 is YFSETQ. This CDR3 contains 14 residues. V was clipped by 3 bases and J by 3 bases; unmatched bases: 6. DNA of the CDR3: TGCGCCAGCAGCTACTACAGGGGTAACTACGAGCAGTACTTC. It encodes CASSYYRGNYEQYF.

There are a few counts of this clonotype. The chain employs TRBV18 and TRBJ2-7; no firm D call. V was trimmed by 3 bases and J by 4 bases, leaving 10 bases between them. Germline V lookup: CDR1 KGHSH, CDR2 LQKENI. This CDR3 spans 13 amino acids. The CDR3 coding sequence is TGTGCCAGCTCACCCCGGAGAGGTTACGAGCAGTACTTC. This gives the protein CASSPRRGYEQYF. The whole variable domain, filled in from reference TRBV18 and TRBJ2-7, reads NAGVMQNPRHLVRRRGQEARLRCSPMKGHSHVYWYRQLPEEGLKFMVYLQKENIIDESGMPKERFSAEFPKEGPSILRIQQVVRGDSAAYFCASSPRRGYEQYFGPGTRLTVT.

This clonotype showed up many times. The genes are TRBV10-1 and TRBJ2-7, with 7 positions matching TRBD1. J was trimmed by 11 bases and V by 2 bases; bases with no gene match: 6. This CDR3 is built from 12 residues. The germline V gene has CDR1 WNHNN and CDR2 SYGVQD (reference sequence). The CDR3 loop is CASSEGSDRKYF. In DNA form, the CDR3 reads TGCGCCAGCAGTGAGGGGTCGGACAGGAAGTACTTC.

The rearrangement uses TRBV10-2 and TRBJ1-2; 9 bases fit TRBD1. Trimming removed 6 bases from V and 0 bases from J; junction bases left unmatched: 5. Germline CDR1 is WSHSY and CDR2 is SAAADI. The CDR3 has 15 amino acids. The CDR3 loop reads CASRGQGSPNYGYTF. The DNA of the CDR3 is TGCGCCAGCAGGGGACAGGGATCCCCTAACTATGGCTACACCTTC.

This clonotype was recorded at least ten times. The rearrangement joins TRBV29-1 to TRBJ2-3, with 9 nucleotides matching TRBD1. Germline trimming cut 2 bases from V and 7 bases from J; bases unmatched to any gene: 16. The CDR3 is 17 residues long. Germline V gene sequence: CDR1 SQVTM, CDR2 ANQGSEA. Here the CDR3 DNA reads TGCAGCGTTGAAACTCCGGGACAGGGAAGATTTTTCAATACGCAGTATTTT. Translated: CSVETPGQGRFFNTQYF.

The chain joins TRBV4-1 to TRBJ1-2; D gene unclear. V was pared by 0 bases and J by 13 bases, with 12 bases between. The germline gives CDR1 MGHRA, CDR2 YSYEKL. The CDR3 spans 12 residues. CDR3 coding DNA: TGCGCCAGCAGCCAAGATGGGCGTGAAACCACCTTC. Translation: CASSQDGRETTF.

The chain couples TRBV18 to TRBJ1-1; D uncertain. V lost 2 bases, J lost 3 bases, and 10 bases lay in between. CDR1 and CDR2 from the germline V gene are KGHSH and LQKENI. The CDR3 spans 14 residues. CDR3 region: CASSPMTVDTEAFF. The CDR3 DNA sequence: TGTGCCAGCTCACCAATGACGGTGGACACTGAAGCTTTCTTT.

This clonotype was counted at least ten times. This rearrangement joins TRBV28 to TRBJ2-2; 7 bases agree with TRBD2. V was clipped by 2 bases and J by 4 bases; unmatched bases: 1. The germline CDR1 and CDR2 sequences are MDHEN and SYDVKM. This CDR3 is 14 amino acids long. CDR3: CASSLAGATGELFF. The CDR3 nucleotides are TGTGCCAGCAGTTTAGCGGGAGCCACCGGGGAGCTGTTTTTT.

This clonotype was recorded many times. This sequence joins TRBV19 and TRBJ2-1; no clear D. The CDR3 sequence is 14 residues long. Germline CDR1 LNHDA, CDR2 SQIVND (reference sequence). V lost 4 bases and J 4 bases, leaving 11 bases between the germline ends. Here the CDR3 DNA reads TGTGCCAGTAGTAGGTCGATAGGGTACAATGAGCAGTTCTTC. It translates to CASSRSIGYNEQFF.

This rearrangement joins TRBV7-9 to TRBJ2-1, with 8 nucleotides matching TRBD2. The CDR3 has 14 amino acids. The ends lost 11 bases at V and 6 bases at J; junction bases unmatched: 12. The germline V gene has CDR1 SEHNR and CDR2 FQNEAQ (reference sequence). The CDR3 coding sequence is TGTGCCCCCTGGCCACTAGCGGCCGTCAATGAGCAGTTCTTC. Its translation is CAPWPLAAVNEQFF.

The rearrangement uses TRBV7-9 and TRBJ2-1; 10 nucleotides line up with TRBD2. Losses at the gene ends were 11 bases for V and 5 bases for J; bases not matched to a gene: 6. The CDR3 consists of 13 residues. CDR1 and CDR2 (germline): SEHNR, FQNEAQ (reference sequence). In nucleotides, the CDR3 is TGTGCCCAACCCAGCGGGAGGGACAATGAGCAGTTCTTC. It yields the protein CAQPSGRDNEQFF.

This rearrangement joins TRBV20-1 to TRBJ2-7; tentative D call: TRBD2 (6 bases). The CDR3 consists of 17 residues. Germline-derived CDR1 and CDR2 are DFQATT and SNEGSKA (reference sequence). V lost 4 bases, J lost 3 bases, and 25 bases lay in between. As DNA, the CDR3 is TGCAGTGCTACGGCTTATCGAGGGACTCAAACTAACTACGAGCAGTACTTC. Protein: CSATAYRGTQTNYEQYF.

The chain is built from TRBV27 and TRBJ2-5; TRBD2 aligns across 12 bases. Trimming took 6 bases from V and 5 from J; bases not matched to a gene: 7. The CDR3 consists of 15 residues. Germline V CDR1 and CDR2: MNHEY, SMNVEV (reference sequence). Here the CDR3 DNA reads TGTGCCAGCAGGAGACTAGCGGGAGTCGTGGAGACCCAGTACTTC. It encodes CASRRLAGVVETQYF.

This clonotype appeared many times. The CDR3 sequence: CASSLVYRDGTEAFF. The CDR3 bases are TGTGCCAGCAGCTTAGTTTACAGGGATGGCACTGAAGCTTTCTTT. The chain recombines TRBV11-2 with TRBJ1-1; D is perhaps TRBD1 (6 bases). Germline V CDR1 and CDR2: SGHAT, FQNNGV. CDR3 length: 15 amino acids. The V and J ends lost 1 base and 4 bases respectively, with 13 bases between them.

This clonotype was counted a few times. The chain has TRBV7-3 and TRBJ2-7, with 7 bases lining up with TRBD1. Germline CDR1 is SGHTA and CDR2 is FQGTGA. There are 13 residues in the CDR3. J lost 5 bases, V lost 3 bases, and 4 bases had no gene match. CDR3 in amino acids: CASSLIGGDEQYF. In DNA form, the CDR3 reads TGTGCCAGCAGCTTGATAGGGGGCGACGAGCAGTACTTC.